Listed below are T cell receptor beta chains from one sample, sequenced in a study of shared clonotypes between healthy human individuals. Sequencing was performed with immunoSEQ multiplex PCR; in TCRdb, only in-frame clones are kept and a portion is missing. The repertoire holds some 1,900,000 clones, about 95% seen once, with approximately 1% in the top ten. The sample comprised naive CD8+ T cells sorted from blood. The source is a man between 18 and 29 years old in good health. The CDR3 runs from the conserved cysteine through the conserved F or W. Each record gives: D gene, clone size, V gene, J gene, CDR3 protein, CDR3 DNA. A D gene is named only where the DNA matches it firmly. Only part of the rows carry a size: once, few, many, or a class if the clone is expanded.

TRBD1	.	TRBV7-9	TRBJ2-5	CASSFRDSFQETQYF	TGTGCCAGCAGCTTCCGGGACAGCTTTCAAGAGACCCAGTACTTC
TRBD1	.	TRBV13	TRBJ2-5	CASSYQGAGGETQYF	TGTGCCAGCAGCTACCAGGGGGCTGGAGGGGAGACCCAGTACTTC
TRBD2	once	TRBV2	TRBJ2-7	CASRDPRLAGEQYF	TGTGCCAGCAGGGACCCCAGACTAGCAGGCGAGCAGTACTTC
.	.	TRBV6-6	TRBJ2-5	CASSYSGQGETQYF	TGTGCCAGCAGTTACTCAGGCCAGGGAGAGACCCAGTACTTC
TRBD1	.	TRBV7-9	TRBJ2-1	CASSADRVYNEQFF	TGTGCCAGCAGCGCAGACAGGGTCTACAATGAGCAGTTCTTC
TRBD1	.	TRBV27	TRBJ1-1	CASSLEATGGADNTEAFF	TGTGCCAGCAGTTTAGAGGCTACAGGGGGTGCAGATAACACTGAAGCTTTCTTT
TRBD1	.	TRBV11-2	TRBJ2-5	CASSPGQDFQETQYF	TGTGCCAGCAGCCCGGGACAGGATTTCCAAGAGACCCAGTACTTC
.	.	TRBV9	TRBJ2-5	CASSFWGRGFMGETQYF	TGTGCCAGCAGCTTCTGGGGCAGGGGCTTTATGGGAGAGACCCAGTACTTC
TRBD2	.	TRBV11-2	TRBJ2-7	CASSLRTSGIYEQYF	TGTGCCAGCAGCTTACGGACTAGCGGAATCTACGAGCAGTACTTC
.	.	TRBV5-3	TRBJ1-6	CARFRAKRGNSPLHF	TGTGCCAGATTTAGGGCCAAGAGGGGTAATTCACCCCTCCACTTT
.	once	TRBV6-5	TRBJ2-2	CASSLGTVNTGELFF	TGTGCCAGCAGTTTGGGGACGGTAAACACCGGGGAGCTGTTTTTT
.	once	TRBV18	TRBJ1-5	CASSPTGYSNQPQHF	TGTGCCAGCTCACCTACGGGGTATAGCAATCAGCCCCAGCATTTT
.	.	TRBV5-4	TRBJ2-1	CASSLETAYNEQFF	TGTGCCAGCAGCTTGGAGACAGCCTACAATGAGCAGTTCTTC
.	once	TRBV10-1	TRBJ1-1	CASSGKQGRWTEAFF	TGCGCCAGCAGTGGAAAACAGGGACGGTGGACTGAAGCTTTCTTT
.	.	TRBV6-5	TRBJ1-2	CASSYSAGSGYTF	TGTGCCAGCAGTTACTCGGCCGGGAGTGGCTACACCTTC
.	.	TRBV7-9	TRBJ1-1	CASTRGSEAFF	TGTGCCAGCACTCGCGGCTCTGAAGCTTTCTTT
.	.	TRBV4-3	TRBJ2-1	CASSQDRGFVQFF	TGCGCCAGCAGCCAAGATCGGGGCTTCGTGCAGTTCTTC
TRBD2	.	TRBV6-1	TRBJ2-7	CASSAPSGGILEQYF	TGTGCCAGCAGTGCCCCTAGCGGGGGGATTCTCGAGCAGTACTTC
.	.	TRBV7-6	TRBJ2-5	CASSKPLGVGETQYF	TGTGCCAGCAGCAAGCCTCTGGGGGTAGGCGAGACCCAGTACTTC
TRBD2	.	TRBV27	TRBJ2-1	CASHTSGRVNEQFF	TGTGCCAGTCATACCAGCGGGAGAGTAAATGAGCAGTTCTTC
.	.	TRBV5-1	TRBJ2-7	CASSLGHTSSYEQYF	TGCGCCAGCAGCTTGGGACACACCAGCTCCTACGAGCAGTACTTC
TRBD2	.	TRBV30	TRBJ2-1	CAWMPGLAGGNEQFF	TGTGCCTGGATGCCGGGACTAGCGGGAGGGAATGAGCAGTTCTTC
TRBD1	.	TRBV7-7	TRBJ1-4	CASSSGTGAEKLFF	TGTGCTAGCAGCTCCGGGACAGGGGCCGAAAAACTGTTTTTT
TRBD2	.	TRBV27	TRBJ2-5	CASSSGGAQETQYF	TGTGCCAGCAGTTCCGGGGGGGCGCAAGAGACCCAGTACTTC
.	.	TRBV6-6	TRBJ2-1	CASSPSGNEQFF	TGTGCCAGCAGCCCCTCTGGCAATGAGCAGTTCTTC
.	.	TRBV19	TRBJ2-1	CASSPRGFGEQFF	TGTGCCAGTAGTCCTAGGGGATTTGGGGAGCAGTTCTTC
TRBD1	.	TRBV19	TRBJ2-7	CASSSSGQGWDYEQYF	TGTGCCAGTAGCAGTTCCGGACAGGGGTGGGACTACGAGCAGTACTTC